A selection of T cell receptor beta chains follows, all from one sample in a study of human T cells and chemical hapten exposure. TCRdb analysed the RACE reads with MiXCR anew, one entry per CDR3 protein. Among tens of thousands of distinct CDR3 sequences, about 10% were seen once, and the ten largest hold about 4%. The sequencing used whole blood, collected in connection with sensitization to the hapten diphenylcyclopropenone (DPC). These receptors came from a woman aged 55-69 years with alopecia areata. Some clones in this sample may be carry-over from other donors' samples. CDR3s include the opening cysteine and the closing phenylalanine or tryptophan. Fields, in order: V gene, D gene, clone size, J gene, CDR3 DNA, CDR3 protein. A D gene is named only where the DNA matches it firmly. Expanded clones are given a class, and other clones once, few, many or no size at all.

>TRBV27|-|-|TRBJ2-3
TGTGCCAGCAGTCTCGGACAGCCAGATACGCAGTATTTT
CASSLGQPDTQYF
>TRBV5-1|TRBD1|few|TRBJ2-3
TGCGCCAGCAGCTCCGAGGGACAGCCTCTCACAGATACGCAGTATTTT
CASSSEGQPLTDTQYF
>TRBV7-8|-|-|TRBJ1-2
TGTGCCAGCAGCTTACAGGGATCTATCTATGGCTACACCTTC
CASSLQGSIYGYTF
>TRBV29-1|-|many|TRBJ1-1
TGCAGCGTTGAAGAGGTCAGGAACACTGAAGCTTTCTTT
CSVEEVRNTEAFF
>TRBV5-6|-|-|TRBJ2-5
TGTGCCAGCAGCTTGGGCCAGGGCCACATGGTTGAGACCCAGTACTTC
CASSLGQGHMVETQYF
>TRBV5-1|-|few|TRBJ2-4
TGCGCCAGCAGCTTGGGGGACGGAAAAAACATTCAGTACTTC
CASSLGDGKNIQYF
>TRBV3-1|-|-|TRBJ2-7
TGTGCCACCCTTCCATCAGGGGGGAGGTCCTACGAGCAGTACTTC
CATLPSGGRSYEQYF
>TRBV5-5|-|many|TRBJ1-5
TGTGCCAGCAGCTTGGCGGCAGGGAGGGATCAGCCCCAGCATTTT
CASSLAAGRDQPQHF
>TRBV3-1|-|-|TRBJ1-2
TGTGCCAGCAGCCAAGTAACAAGGTTGGACCCACGCAACTATGGCTACACCTTC
CASSQVTRLDPRNYGYTF
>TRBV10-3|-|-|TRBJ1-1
TGTGCCATCAGTGAAAGTCGGTACACTGAAGCTTTCTTT
CAISESRYTEAFF
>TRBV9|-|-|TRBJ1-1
TGTGCCAGCAGCGTAGGAAGGGACACTGAAGCTTTCTTT
CASSVGRDTEAFF
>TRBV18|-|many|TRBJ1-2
TGTGCCAGCTCACCGCCGAGTATAAGCTATGGCTACACCTTC
CASSPPSISYGYTF
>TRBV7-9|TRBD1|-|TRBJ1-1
TGTGCCAGCAGCCAGGGACAGTTGAACACTGAAGCTTTCTTT
CASSQGQLNTEAFF
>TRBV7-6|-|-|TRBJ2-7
TGTGCCAGCAGCTCAATTTCCGGGGCCGCCTACGAGCAGTACTTC
CASSSISGAAYEQYF
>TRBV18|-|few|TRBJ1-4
TGTGCCAGCTCACCTTGGGAGACCGCAACTAATGAAAAACTGTTTTTT
CASSPWETATNEKLFF
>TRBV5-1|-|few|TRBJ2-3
TGCGCCAGCAGCCCTGTGAGGGGCACAGATACGCAGTATTTT
CASSPVRGTDTQYF
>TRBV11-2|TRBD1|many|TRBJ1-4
TGTGCCAGCAGCTTAGGTAACAGGGGTGAAAAACTGTTTTTT
CASSLGNRGEKLFF